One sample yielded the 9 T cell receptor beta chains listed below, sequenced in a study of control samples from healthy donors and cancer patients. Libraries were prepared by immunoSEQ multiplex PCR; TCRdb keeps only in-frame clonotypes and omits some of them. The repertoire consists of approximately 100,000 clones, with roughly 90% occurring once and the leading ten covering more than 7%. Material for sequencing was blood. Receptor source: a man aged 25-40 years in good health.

CDR3 sequence: CASSPMGPTYEQYV. As DNA, the CDR3 is TGTGCCAGCTCACCAATGGGCCCCACCTACGAGCAGTACGTC. This chain links TRBV18 with TRBJ2-7; D unresolved. This CDR3 has 14 residues. Looked up from germline, CDR1 is KGHSH and CDR2 is LQKENI. V was clipped by 2 bases and J by 2 bases, with 10 bases between them.

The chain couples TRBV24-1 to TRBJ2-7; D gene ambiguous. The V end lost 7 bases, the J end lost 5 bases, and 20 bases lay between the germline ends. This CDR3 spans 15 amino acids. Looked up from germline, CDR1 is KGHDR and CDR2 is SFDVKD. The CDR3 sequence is CATSPKETSRNEQYF. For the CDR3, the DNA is TGTGCCACCAGCCCAAAGGAGACATCTAGGAACGAGCAGTACTTC.

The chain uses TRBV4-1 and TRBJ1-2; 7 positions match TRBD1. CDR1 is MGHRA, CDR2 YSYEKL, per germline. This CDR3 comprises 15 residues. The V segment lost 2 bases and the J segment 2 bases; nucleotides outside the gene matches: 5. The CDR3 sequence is CASSQFRDSNYGYTF. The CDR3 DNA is TGCGCCAGCAGCCAATTCCGGGACAGCAACTATGGCTACACCTTC.

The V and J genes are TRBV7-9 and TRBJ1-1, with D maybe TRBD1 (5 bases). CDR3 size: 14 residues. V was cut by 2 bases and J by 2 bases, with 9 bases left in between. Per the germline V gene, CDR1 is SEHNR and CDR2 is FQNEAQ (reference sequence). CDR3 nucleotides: TGTGCCAGCAGCTTACTGGGGGAAAACACTGAAGCTTTCTTT. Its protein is CASSLLGENTEAFF.

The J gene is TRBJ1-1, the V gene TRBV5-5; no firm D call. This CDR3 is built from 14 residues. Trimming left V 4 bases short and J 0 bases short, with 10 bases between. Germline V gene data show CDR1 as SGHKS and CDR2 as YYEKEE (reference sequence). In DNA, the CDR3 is TGTGCCAGCAGCCGCGACACTGTGAACACTGAAGCTTTCTTT. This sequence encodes CASSRDTVNTEAFF.

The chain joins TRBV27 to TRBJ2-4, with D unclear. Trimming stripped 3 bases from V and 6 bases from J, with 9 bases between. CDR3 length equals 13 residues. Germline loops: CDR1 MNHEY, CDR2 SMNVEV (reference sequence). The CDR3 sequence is CASSFRAGNIQYF. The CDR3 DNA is TGTGCCAGCAGTTTCCGGGCAGGAAACATTCAGTACTTC.

For the CDR3, the DNA is TGTGCCAGCAGCTCCGGCCGGGATCTCTATGGCTACACCTTC. Residues: CASSSGRDLYGYTF. The rearrangement joins TRBV11-2 to TRBJ1-2; the D is unclear. The CDR3 loop spans 14 amino acids. Germline CDR1 reads SGHAT; CDR2 reads FQNNGV. V lost 4 bases to trimming and J lost 4 bases, with 13 bases between them.

The CDR3 DNA is TGTGCCAGCACCGATGATGTGCGGGATGGCTACACCTTC. Translating gives CASTDDVRDGYTF. J is TRBJ1-2 and V is TRBV6-5; D unresolved. The CDR3 spans 13 residues. With 7 bases removed from V and 6 bases from J, the gap between germline ends came to 15 bases. Germline V gene sequence: CDR1 MNHEY, CDR2 SVGAGI.

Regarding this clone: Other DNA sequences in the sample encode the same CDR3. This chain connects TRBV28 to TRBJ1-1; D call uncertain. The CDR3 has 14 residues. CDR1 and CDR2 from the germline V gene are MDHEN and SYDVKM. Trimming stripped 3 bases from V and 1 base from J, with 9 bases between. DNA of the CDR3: TGTGCCAGCAGTTTCTTCTATAGGAACACTGAAGCTTTCTTT. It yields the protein CASSFFYRNTEAFF.